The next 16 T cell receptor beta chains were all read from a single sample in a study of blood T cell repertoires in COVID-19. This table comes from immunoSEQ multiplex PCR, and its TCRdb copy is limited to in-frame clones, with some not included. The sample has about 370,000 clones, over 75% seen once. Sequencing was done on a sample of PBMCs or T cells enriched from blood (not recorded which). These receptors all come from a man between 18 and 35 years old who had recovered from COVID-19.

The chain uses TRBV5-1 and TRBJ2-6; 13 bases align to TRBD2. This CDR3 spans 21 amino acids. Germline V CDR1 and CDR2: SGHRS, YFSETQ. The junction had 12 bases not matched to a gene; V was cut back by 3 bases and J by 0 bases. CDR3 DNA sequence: TGCGCCAGCAGCTGGGGACTAGCGGGACACGTCTCGCGCTCTGGGGCCAACGTCCTGACTTTC. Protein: CASSWGLAGHVSRSGANVLTF.

CDR3 amino acids: CASSLIRGYEAFF. Here the CDR3 DNA reads TGTGCCAGCAGCCTGATAAGGGGGTATGAAGCTTTCTTT. The rearrangement joins TRBV3-1 (or the pseudogene TRBV3-2) to TRBJ1-1; the D gene is possibly TRBD1 (6 bases). This CDR3 has 13 amino acids. Trimming took 4 bases from V and 7 from J, leaving 13 bases between them. CDR1 and CDR2 from the germline V gene are LGHDT and YNNKEL (reference sequence).

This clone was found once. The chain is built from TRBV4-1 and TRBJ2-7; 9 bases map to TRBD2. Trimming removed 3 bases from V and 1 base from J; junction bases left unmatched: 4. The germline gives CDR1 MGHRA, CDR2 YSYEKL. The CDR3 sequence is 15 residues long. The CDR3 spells CASSQLAGVSYEQYF. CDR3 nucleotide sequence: TGCGCCAGCAGCCAGTTAGCGGGAGTTTCCTACGAGCAGTACTTC.

The CDR3 is CASSLAGANEKLFF. The CDR3 DNA follows: TGCGCCAGCAGCTTAGCAGGGGCTAATGAAAAACTGTTTTTT. This chain joins TRBV5-1 and TRBJ1-4, with a weak D call TRBD1 (6 bases). With 2 bases removed from V and 3 bases from J, the gap between germline ends came to 8 bases. Germline values: CDR1 SGHRS, CDR2 YFSETQ. The CDR3 is 14 amino acids.

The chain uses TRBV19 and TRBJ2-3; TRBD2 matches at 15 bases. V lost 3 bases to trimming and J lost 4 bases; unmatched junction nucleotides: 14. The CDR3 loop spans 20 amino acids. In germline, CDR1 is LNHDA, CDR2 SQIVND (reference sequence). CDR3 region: CASSIFNWRTSGRVADTQYF. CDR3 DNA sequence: TGTGCCAGTAGTATTTTCAATTGGAGGACTAGCGGGAGGGTCGCAGATACGCAGTATTTT.

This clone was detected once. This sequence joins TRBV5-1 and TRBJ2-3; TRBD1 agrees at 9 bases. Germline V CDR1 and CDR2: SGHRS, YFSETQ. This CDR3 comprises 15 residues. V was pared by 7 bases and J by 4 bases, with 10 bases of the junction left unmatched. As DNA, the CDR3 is TGCGCCAGCTTTTGGGGGACAGGGAAGTCAGATACGCAGTATTTT. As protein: CASFWGTGKSDTQYF. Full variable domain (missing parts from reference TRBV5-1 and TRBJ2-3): KAGVTQTPRYLIKTRGQQVTLSCSPISGHRSVSWYQQTPGQGLQFLFEYFSETQRNKGNFPGRFSGRQFSNSRSEMNVSTLELGDSALYLCASFWGTGKSDTQYFGPGTRLTVL.

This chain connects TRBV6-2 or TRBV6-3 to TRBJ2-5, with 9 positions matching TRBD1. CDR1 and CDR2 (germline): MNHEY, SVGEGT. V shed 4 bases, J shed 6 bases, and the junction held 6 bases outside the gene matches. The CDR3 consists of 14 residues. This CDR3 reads CASSSSGTGKTQYF. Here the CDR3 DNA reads TGTGCCAGCAGTTCGAGCGGGACAGGGAAGACCCAGTACTTC.

In DNA, the CDR3 is TGTGCCAGCGCTCCGGGGAACAATCAGCCCCAGCATTTT. Amino acids: CASAPGNNQPQHF. The chain couples TRBV28 to TRBJ1-5; D remains ambiguous. The germline V and J ends were trimmed by 8 bases and 3 bases, with 11 bases remaining between them. Germline CDR1 reads MDHEN; CDR2 reads SYDVKM. This CDR3 spans 13 amino acids. The variable domain in full, completed from reference TRBV28 and TRBJ1-5, reads DVKVTQSSRYLVKRTGEKVFLECVQDMDHENMFWYRQDPGLGLRLIYFSYDVKMKEKGDIPEGYSVSREKKERFSLILESASTNQTSMYLCASAPGNNQPQHFGDGTRLSIL.

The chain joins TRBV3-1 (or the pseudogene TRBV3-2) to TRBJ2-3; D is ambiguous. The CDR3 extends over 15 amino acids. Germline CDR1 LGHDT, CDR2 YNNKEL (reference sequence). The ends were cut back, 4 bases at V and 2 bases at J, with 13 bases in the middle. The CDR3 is CASSPDIGYTDTQYF. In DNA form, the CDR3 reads TGTGCCAGCAGCCCTGACATTGGCTACACAGATACGCAGTATTTT.

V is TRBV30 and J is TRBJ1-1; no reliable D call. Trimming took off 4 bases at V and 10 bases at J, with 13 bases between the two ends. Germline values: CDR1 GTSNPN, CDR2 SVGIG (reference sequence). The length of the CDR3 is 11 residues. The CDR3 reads CAWTASGSAFF. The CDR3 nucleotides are TGTGCCTGGACAGCCTCGGGGTCAGCTTTCTTT.

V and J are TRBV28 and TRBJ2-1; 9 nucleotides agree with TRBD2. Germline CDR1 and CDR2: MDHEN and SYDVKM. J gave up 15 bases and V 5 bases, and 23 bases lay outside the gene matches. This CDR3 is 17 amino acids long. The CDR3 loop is CASSATGVRTSAHTRFF. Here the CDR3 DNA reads TGTGCCAGCAGTGCCACAGGGGTGAGGACTAGCGCTCATACTCGGTTCTTC.

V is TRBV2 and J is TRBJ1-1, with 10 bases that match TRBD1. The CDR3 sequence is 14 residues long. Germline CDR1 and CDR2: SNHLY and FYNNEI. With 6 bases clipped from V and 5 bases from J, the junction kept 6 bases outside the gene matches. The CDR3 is CASRSTGGHTEAFF. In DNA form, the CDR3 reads TGTGCCAGCAGGTCGACAGGGGGCCATACTGAAGCTTTCTTT.

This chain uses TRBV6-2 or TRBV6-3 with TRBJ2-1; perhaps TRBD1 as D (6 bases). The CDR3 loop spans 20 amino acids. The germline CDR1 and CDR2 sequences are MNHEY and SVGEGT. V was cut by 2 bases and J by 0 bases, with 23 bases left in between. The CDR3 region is CASSYSALGQGGRSYNEQFF. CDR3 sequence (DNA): TGTGCCAGCAGTTACAGCGCTCTGGGTCAAGGGGGTCGCTCCTACAATGAGCAGTTCTTC.

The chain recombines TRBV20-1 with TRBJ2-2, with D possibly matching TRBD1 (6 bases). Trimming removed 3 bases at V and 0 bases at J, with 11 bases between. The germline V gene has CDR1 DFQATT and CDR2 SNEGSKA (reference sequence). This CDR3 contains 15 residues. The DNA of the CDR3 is TGCAGTGCTAGTTGGCAGGGGCCGAACACCGGGGAGCTGTTTTTT. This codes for CSASWQGPNTGELFF.

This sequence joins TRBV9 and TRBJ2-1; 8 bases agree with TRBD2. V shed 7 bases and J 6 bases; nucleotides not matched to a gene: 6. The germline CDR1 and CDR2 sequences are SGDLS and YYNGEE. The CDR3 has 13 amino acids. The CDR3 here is CASRPAGGNEQFF. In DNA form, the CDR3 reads TGTGCCAGCCGACCCGCGGGGGGCAATGAGCAGTTCTTC.

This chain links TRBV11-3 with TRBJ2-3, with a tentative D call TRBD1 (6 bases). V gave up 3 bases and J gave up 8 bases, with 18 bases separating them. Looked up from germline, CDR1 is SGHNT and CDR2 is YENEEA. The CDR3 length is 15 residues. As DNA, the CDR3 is TGTGCCAGCAGCTTTGGGGCAGGGGAGCAAGGTACGCAGTATTTT. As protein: CASSFGAGEQGTQYF.